A single T cell receptor (beta chain) is shown here with its context. This record comes from a study of control samples from healthy donors and cancer patients. TCRdb's copy holds only in-frame clones and misses some; the assay was immunoSEQ multiplex PCR. Of 55,000 to 85,000 clones listed, about 87% are singletons. Sequencing was performed on PBMCs. The source of this sequence is a woman aged 50 to 60 with head and neck cancer.

The CDR3 is CASSEGLAGTSTDTQYF. The DNA for the CDR3 is TGTGCCAGCAGTGAAGGGCTAGCGGGGACAAGCACAGATACGCAGTATTTT. The chain employs TRBV2 and TRBJ2-3; TRBD2 matches 9 bases. This CDR3 spans 17 amino acids. Germline V lookup: CDR1 SNHLY, CDR2 FYNNEI. With V trimmed by 1 base and J by 0 bases, 5 bases remained unmatched. The entire variable domain, with the rest obtained from reference TRBV2 and TRBJ2-3, is as follows: EPEVTQTPSHQVTQMGQEVILRCVPISNHLYFYWYRQILGQKVEFLVSFYNNEISEKSEIFDDQFSVERPDGSNFTLKIRSTKLEDSAMYFCASSEGLAGTSTDTQYFGPGTRLTVL.